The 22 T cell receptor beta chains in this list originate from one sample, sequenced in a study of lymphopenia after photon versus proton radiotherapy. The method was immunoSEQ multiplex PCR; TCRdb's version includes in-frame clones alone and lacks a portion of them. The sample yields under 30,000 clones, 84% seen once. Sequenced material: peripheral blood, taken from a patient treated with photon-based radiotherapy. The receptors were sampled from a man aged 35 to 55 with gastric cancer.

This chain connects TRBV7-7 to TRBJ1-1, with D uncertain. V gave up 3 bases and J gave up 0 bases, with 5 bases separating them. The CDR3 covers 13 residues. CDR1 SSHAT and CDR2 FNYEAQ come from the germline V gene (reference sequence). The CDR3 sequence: CASSFTLNTEAFF. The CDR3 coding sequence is TGTGCCAGCAGCTTCACATTGAACACTGAAGCTTTCTTT.

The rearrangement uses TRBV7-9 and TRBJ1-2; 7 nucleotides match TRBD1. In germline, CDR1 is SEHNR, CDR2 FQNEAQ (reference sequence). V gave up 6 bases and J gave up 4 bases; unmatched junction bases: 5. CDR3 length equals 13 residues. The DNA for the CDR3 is TGTGCCAGCAGAGGGACAGTAGGCTATGGCTACACCTTC. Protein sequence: CASRGTVGYGYTF. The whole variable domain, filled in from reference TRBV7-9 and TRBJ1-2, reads DTGVSQNPRHKITKRGQNVTFRCDPISEHNRLYWYRQTLGQGPEFLTYFQNEAQLEKSRLLSDRFSAERPKGSFSTLEIQRTEQGDSAMYLCASRGTVGYGYTFGSGTRLTVV.

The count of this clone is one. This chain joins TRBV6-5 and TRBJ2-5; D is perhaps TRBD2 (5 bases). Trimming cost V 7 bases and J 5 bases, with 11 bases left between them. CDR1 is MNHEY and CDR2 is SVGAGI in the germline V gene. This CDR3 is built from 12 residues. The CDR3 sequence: CASIGVGETQYF. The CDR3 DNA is TGTGCCAGCATCGGGGTTGGGGAGACCCAGTACTTC.

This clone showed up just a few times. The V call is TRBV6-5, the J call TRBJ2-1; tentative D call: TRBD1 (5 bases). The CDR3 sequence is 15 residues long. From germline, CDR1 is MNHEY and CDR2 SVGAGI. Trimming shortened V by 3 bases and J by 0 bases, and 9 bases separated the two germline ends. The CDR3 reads CASSYSDSSYNEQFF. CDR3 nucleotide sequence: TGTGCCAGCAGTTATAGTGACAGCTCCTACAATGAGCAGTTCTTC.

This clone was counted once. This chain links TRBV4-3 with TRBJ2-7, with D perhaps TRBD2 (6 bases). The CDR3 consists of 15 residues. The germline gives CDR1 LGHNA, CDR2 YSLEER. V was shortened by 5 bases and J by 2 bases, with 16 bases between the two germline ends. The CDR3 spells CASSLGNGGTYEQYF. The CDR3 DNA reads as TGCGCCAGCAGCTTGGGGAACGGCGGGACCTACGAGCAGTACTTC.

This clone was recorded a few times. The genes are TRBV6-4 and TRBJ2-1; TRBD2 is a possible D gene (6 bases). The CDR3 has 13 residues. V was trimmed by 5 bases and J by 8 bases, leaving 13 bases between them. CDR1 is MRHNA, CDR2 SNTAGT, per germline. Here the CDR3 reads CASSRELRYEQFF. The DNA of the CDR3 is TGTGCCAGCAGTCGGGAGCTTAGGTATGAGCAGTTCTTC.

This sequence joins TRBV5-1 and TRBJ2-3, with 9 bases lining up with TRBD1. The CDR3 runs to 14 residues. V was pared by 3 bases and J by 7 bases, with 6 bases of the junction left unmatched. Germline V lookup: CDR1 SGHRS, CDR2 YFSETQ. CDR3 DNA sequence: TGCGCCAGCAGCTCGGCAGGACAGGGGCATACGCAGTATTTT. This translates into CASSSAGQGHTQYF.

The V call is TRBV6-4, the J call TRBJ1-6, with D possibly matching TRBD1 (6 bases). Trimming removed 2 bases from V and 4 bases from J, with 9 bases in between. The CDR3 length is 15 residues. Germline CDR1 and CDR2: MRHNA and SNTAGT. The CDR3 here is CASSDNQGYNSPLHF. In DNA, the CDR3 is TGTGCCAGCAGTGACAATCAGGGGTATAATTCACCCCTCCACTTT.

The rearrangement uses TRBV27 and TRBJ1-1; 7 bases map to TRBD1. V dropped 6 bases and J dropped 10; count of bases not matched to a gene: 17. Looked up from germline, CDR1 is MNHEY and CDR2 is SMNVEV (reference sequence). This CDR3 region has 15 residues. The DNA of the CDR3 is TGTGCCAGCAGCTCCTTGCAGGAGACAGGGTTTGCAGCTTTCTTT. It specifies CASSSLQETGFAAFF.

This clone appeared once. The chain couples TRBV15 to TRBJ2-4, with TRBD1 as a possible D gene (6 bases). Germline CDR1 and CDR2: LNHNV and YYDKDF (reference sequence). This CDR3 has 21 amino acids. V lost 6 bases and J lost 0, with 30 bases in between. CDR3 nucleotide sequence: TGTGCCACCAGGATGGGACACAGGGCTTTCGGGTTAACTGGAGCCAAAAACATTCAGTACTTC. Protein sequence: CATRMGHRAFGLTGAKNIQYF.

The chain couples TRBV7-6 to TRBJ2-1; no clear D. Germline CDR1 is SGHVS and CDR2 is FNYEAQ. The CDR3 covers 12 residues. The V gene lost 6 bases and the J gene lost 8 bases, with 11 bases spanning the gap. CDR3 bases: TGTGCCAGCAGTCGGGTGACGGATGAGCAGTTCTTC. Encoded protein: CASSRVTDEQFF.

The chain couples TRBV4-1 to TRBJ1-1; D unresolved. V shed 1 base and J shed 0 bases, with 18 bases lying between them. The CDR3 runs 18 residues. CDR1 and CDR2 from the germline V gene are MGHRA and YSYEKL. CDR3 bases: TGCGCCAGCAGCCAAGTAGCGCCCGATTCATCTCTGAACACTGAAGCTTTCTTT. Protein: CASSQVAPDSSLNTEAFF.

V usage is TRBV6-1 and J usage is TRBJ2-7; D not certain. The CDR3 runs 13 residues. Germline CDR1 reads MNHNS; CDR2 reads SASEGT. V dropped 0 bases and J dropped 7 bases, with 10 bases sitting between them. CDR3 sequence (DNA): TGTGCCAGCAGTGAAGCAGCAGGTTGGGAGCAGTACTTC. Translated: CASSEAAGWEQYF.

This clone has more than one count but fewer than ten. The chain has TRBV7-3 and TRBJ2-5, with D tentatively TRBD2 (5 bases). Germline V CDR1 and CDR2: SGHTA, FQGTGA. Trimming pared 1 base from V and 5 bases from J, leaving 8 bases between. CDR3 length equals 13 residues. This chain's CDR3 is CASSLMGGETQYF. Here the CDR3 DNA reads TGTGCCAGCAGCTTAATGGGCGGGGAGACCCAGTACTTC. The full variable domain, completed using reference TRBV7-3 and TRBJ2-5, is GAGVSQTPSNKVTEKGKYVELRCDPISGHTALYWYRQSLGQGPEFLIYFQGTGAADDSGLPNDRFFAVRPEGSVSTLKIQRTERGDSAVYLCASSLMGGETQYFGPGTRLLVL.

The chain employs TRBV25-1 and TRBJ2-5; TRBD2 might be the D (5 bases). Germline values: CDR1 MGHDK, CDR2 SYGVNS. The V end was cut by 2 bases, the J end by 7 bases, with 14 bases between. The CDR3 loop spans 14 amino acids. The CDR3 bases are TGTGCCAGCAGTGAAGAGGGTCCGGTGGGGACCCAGTACTTC. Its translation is CASSEEGPVGTQYF.

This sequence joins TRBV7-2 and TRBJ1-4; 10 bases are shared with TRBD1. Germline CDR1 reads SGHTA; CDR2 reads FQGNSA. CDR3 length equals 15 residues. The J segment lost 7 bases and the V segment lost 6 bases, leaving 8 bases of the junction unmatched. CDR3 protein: CASRQTGGPGEKLFF. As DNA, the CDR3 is TGTGCCAGCAGACAGACAGGGGGCCCAGGTGAAAAACTGTTTTTT.

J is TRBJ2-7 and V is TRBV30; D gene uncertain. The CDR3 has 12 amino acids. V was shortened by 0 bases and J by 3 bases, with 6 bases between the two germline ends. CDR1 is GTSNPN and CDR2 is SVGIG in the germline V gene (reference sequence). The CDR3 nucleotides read TGTGCCTGGAGTGTACTCGGCTACGAGCAGTACTTC. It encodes CAWSVLGYEQYF.

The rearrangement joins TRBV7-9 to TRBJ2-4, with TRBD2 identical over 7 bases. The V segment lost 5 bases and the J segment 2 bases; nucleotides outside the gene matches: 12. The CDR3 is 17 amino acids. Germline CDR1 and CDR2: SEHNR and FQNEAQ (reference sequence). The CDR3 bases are TGTGCCAGCAGCCCCGACATGGGGCGGGGGACCAAAAACATTCAGTACTTC. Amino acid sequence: CASSPDMGRGTKNIQYF.

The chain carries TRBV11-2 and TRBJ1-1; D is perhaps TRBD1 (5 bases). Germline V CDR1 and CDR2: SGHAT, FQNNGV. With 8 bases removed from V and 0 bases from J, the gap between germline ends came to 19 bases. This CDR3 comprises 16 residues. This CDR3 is CASRGGTYSMNTEAFF. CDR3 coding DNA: TGTGCCAGCCGGGGGGGGACCTATTCCATGAACACTGAAGCTTTCTTT.

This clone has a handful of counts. The CDR3 sequence is CASSVIGSEQFF. In nucleotides, the CDR3 is TGTGCCAGCAGTGTTATAGGGAGTGAGCAGTTCTTC. This chain links TRBV27 with TRBJ2-1, with D possibly matching TRBD2 (5 bases). Germline V CDR1 and CDR2: MNHEY, SMNVEV (reference sequence). The CDR3 extends over 12 amino acids. The V and J ends lost 5 bases and 9 bases respectively, with 11 bases between them.

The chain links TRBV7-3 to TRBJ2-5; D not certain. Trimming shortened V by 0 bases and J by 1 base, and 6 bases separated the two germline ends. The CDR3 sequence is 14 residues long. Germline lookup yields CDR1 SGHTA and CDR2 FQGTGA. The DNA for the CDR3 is TGTGCCAGCAGCTTAACGGGCAGCCAAGAGACCCAGTACTTC. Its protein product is CASSLTGSQETQYF.

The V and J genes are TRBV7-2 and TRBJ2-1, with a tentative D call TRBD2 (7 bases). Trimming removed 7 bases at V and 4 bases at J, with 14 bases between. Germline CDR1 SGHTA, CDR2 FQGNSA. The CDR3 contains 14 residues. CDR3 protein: CASTPGGSYNEQFF. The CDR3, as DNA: TGTGCCAGCACCCCGGGGGGCAGTTACAATGAGCAGTTCTTC.